The sequence of this T cell receptor (beta chain) was determined in a study of glioma-infiltrating T cells. Findings of the study overall: CDR3 overlap between tissue and blood was very small. Gliomas, especially low-grade, showed above-expected tissue-blood divergence; non-neoplastic patients showed below.

The CDR3 extends over 13 amino acids. Trimming at V came to 6 bases and at J to 10 bases, leaving 8 bases not matched to a gene. Germline V gene data show CDR1 as SGHVS and CDR2 as FQNEAQ. TCR alpha and beta CDR3 regions were amplified from RNA using iRepertoire nested multiplex PCR. Tissue mRNA or PBMC total RNA, roughly 95-400 ng, went into one-step reverse transcription and amplification. TCRdb re-derived calls from the multiplex PCR reads in MiXCR, one entry per CDR3 protein. The sample consists of 100,000 to 150,000 distinct CDR3 sequences, about 22% of them appearing once. In the case of this clonotype: Antigen: not known.

This receptor was identified in a human donor with low-grade glioma or glioblastoma, undergoing nonglioma brain surgery, or in good health (not recorded which). The chain is built from TRBV7-8 and TRBJ2-2; 7 bases fit TRBD1. The sequencing sample was made of glioma tissue, nonneoplastic brain tissue, or PBMCs (not recorded which). The chain's CDR3 is CASRRTGIPELFF. Here the CDR3 DNA reads TGTGCCAGCAGACGGACAGGTATTCCGGAGCTGTTTTTT.